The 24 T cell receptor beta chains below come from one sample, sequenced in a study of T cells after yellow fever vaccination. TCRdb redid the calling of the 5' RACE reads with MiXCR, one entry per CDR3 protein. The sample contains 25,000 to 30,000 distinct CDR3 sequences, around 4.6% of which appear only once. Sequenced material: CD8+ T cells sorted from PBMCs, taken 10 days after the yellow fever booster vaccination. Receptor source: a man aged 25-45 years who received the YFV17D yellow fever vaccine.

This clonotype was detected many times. The CDR3 DNA follows: TGCGCCAGCAGCCAGGGGGACAGGGGCGAAAAACTGTTTTTT. This gives the protein CASSQGDRGEKLFF. The rearrangement links TRBV4-3 to TRBJ1-4; 10 nucleotides align to TRBD1. The CDR3 spans 14 residues. CDR1 is LGHNA and CDR2 is YSLEER in the germline V gene. V was clipped by 3 bases and J by 8 bases; unmatched bases: 3.

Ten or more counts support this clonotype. The CDR3 sequence is CASSQGRGLTPHEQFF. The CDR3 bases are TGTGCCAGCAGCCAAGGGAGGGGCCTCACCCCCCATGAGCAGTTCTTC. The chain combines TRBV16 with TRBJ2-1, with TRBD2 identical over 7 bases. V was pared by 2 bases and J by 8 bases, with 12 bases of the junction left unmatched. There are 16 residues in the CDR3. Germline lookup yields CDR1 KGHSY and CDR2 FQNENV.

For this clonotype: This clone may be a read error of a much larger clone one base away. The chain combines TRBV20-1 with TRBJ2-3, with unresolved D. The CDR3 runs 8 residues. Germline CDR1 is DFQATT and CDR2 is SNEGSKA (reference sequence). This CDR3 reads CSIDTQYF. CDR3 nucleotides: TGCAGCATAGATACGCAGTATTTT.

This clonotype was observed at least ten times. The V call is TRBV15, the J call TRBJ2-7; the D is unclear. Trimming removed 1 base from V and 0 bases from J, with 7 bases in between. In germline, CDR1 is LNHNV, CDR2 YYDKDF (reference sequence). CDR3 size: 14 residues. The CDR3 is CATSRGSLSYEQYF. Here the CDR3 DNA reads TGTGCCACCAGCAGAGGGTCCCTCTCCTACGAGCAGTACTTC.

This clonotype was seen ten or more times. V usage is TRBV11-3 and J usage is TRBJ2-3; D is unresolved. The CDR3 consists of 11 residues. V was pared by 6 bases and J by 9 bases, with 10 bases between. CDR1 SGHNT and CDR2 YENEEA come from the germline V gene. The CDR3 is CASSLGGTQYF. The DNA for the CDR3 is TGTGCCAGCAGTCTGGGTGGCACGCAGTATTTT.

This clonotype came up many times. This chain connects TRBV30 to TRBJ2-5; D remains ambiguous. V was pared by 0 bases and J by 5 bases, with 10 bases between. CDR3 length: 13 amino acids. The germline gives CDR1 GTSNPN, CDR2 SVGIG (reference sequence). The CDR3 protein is CAWSVGLWETQYF. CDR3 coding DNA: TGTGCCTGGAGTGTAGGCCTGTGGGAGACCCAGTACTTC.

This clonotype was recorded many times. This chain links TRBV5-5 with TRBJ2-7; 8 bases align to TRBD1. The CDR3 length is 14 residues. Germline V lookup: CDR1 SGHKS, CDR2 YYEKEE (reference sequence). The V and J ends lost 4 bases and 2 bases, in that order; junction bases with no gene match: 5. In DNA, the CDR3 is TGTGCCAGCAGCCGGACAGGGCTACCCTACGAGCAGTACTTC. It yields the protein CASSRTGLPYEQYF.

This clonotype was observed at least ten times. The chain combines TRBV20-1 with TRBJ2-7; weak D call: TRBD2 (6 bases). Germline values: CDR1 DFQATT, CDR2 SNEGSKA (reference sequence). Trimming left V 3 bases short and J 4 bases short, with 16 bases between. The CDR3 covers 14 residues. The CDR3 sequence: CSARDTGAWYEQYF. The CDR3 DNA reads TGCAGTGCTAGGGATACGGGAGCCTGGTACGAGCAGTACTTC.

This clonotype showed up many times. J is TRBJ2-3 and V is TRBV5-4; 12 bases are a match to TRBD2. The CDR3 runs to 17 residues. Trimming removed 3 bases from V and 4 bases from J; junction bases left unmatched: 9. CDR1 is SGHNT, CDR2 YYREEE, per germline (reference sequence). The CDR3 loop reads CASSSPTSGRPADTQYF. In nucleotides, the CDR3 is TGTGCCAGCAGCTCGCCGACTAGCGGGAGACCGGCAGATACGCAGTATTTT.

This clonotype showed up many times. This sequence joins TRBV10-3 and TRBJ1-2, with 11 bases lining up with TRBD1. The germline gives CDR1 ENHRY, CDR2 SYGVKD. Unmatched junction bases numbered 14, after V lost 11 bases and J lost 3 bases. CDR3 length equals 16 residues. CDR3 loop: CASCGDRGFWDYGYTF. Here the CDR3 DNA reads TGTGCCTCTTGCGGGGACAGGGGGTTTTGGGACTATGGCTACACCTTC.

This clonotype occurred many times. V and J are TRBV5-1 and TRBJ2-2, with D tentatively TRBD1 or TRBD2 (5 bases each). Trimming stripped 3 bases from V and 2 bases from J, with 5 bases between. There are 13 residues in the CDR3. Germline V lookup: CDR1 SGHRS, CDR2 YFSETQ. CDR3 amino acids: CASSWDNTGELFF. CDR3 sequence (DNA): TGCGCCAGCAGCTGGGACAACACCGGGGAGCTGTTTTTT.

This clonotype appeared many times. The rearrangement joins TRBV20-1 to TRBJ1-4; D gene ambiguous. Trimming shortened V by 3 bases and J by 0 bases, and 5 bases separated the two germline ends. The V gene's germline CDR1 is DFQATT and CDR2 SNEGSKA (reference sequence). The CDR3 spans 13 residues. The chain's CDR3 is CSASSATNEKLFF. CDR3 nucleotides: TGCAGTGCTAGTTCTGCAACTAATGAAAAACTGTTTTTT.

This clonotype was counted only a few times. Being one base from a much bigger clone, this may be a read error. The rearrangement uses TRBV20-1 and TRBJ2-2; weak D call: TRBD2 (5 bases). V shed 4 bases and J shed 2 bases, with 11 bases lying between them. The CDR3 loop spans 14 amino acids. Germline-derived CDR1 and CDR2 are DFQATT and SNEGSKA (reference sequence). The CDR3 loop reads CSATSGNNTGELFF. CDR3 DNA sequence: TGCAGTGCTACCTCGGGGAACAACACCGGGGAGCTGTTTTTT.

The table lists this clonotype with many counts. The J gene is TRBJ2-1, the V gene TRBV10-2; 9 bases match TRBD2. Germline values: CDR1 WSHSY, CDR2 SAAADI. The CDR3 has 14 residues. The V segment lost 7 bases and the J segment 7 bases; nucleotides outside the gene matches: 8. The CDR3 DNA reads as TGCGCCAGCAATCCGGCGGGAGGGCCGAATGAGCAGTTCTTC. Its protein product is CASNPAGGPNEQFF.

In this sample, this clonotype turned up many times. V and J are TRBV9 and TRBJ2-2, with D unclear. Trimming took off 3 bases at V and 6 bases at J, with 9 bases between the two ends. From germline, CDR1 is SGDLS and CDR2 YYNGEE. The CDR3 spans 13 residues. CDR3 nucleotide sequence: TGTGCCAGCAGCGCCCGGAATCCCGGGGAGCTGTTTTTT. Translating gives CASSARNPGELFF.

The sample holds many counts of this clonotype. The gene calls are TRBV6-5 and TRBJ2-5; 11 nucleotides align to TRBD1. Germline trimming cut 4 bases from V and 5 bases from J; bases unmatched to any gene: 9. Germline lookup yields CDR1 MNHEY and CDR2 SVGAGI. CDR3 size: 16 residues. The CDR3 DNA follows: TGTGCCAGCAGTTTTGCCGGGACAGGGGGGGGGGAGACCCAGTACTTC. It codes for CASSFAGTGGGETQYF.

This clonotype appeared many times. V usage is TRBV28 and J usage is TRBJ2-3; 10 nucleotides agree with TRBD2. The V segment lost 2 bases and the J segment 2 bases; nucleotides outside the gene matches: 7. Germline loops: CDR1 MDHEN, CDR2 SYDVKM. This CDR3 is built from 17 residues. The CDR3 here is CASSLLAGEQYTDTQYF. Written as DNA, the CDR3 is TGTGCCAGCAGTTTACTAGCGGGAGAGCAGTACACAGATACGCAGTATTTT. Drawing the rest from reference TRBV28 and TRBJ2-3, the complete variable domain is DVKVTQSSRYLVKRTGEKVFLECVQDMDHENMFWYRQDPGLGLRLIYFSYDVKMKEKGDIPEGYSVSREKKERFSLILESASTNQTSMYLCASSLLAGEQYTDTQYFGPGTRLTVL.

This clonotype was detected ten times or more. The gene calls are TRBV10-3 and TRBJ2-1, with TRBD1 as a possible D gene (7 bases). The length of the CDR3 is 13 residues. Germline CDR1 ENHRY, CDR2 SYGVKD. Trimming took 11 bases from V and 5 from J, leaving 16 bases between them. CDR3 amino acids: CAAGTRGDNEQFF. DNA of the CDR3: TGTGCCGCCGGAACCAGGGGGGACAATGAGCAGTTCTTC.

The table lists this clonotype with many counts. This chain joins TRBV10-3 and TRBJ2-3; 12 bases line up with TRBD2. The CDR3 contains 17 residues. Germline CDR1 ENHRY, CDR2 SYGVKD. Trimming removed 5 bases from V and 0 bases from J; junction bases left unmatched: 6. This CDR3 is CAISSSGRATSTDTQYF. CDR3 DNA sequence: TGTGCCATCAGTTCTAGCGGGAGGGCCACTAGCACAGATACGCAGTATTTT.

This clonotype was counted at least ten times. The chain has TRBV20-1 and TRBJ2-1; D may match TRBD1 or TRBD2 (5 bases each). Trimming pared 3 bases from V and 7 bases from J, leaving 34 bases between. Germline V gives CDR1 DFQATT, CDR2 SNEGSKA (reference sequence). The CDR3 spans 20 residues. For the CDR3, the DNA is TGCAGTGCTAGGGGGCTGCCGGACAACGAGGGGCCCAAAGGGCCAAATGAGCAGTTCTTC. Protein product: CSARGLPDNEGPKGPNEQFF.

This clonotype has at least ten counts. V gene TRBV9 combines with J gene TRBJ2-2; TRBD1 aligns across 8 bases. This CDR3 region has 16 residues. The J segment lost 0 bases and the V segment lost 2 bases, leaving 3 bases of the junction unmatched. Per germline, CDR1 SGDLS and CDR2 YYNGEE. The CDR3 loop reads CASSVPGQANTGELFF. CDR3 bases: TGTGCCAGCAGCGTTCCGGGACAGGCGAACACCGGGGAGCTGTTTTTT.

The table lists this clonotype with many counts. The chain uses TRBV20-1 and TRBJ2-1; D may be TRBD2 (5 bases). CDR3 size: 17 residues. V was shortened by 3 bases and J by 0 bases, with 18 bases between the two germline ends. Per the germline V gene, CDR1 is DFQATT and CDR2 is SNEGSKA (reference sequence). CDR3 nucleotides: TGCAGTGCTAGGGGTGGGAGCGGTACTAGCTCCTACAATGAGCAGTTCTTC. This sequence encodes CSARGGSGTSSYNEQFF.

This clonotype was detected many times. DNA for the CDR3: TGCAGCGTCGGTAATAGCGGGAGTGGAGATACGCAGTATTTT. Protein sequence: CSVGNSGSGDTQYF. The chain joins TRBV29-1 to TRBJ2-3; 9 nucleotides match TRBD2. Per germline, CDR1 SQVTM and CDR2 ANQGSEA. The CDR3 is made up of 14 amino acids. Trimming took 6 bases from V and 5 from J; bases not matched to a gene: 9.

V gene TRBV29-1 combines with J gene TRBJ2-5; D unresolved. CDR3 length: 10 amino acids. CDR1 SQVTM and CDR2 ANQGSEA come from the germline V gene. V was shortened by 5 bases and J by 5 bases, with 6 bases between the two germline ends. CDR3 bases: TGCAGCGTTATCAGGGAGACCCAGTACTTC. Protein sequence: CSVIRETQYF.